This TCR beta chain was sequenced in a study of CD8 T cells in ankylosing spondylitis. Points on this clonotype: The antigen is unknown.

TCRdb re-called the 5' RACE reads with MiXCR, one entry per CDR3 protein. Of more than 250,000 distinct CDR3 sequences in the sample, roughly 8% were seen once. Whole-study results and caveats: About 8 highly homologous variants made up a TCR beta motif that seemed to typify ankylosing spondylitis blood. It was reported that disease-linked clones were significantly enriched in matched ankylosing spondylitis synovial fluid.

Losses at the gene ends were 3 bases for V and 2 bases for J; bases not matched to a gene: 2. There are 16 residues in the CDR3. CDR1 is LNHDA and CDR2 is SQIVND in the germline V gene (reference sequence). The source is a male donor with ankylosing spondylitis. The source material was blood, either unsorted or a sorted T cell fraction (not recorded which). The J gene is TRBJ2-6, the V gene TRBV19, with TRBD1 identical over 9 bases. CDR3 region: CASSIRTGAGANVLTF. The CDR3 DNA is TGTGCCAGTAGTATCAGGACAGGGGCTGGGGCCAACGTCCTGACTTTC.